This TCR beta chain was captured in a study of T cells in Graves' hyperthyroidism and ophthalmopathy. Study-level results: Blood also carried most thyroid clonotypes expanded above 0.001. Stable hyperthyroidism was separated from ophthalmopathy by a model based on 13 V-J features.

Exclusions: uncontrolled infection, other autoimmune disease, pregnancy, lactation. In the case of this clonotype: The antigen is unknown.

Germline trimming cut 0 bases from V and 5 bases from J; bases unmatched to any gene: 14. The CDR3 spans 19 residues. From germline, CDR1 is SGHDN and CDR2 FVKESK. TCR beta CDR3 regions were amplified from RNA transcripts. TCR CDR3 underwent first-round RT-PCR with the HTBI primer set. From the multiplex PCR reads, TCRdb called clonotypes with MiXCR, one entry per CDR3 protein. The data show fewer than 400,000 distinct CDR3 sequences, over 13% seen once. The clonotype originates from a man aged 50 or older with Graves' ophthalmopathy. Material for sequencing was blood. V and J are TRBV14 and TRBJ2-7; TRBD2 aligns across 12 bases. The CDR3 is CASSQEIASGRAWIDEQYF. The CDR3 DNA follows: TGTGCCAGCAGCCAAGAGATCGCTAGCGGGAGGGCCTGGATTGACGAGCAGTACTTC. Together with reference TRBV14 and TRBJ2-7, the CDR3 gives the full variable domain: EAGVTQFPSHSVIEKGQTVTLRCDPISGHDNLYWYRRVMGKEIKFLLHFVKESKQDESGMPNNRFLAERTGGTYSTLKVQPAELEDSGVYFCASSQEIASGRAWIDEQYFGPGTRLTVT.